The T cell receptor (beta chain) under discussion was sequenced for a study of beta chain features in type 1 diabetes. Overall study findings and caveats: Whatever favoring of shorter templates PCR might show would apply equally to patients and controls. Sampled from patients, naive, central memory and Treg TCRB repertoires appeared more similar than those sampled from healthy donors. Significant though moderate, a shortening of TCRB CDR3s appeared in all four CD4+ subsets of Type 1 diabetes patients. Using cDNA template may skew counts toward highly expressing activated cells.

The CDR3 spans 15 residues. In germline, CDR1 is SGHRS, CDR2 YFSETQ. Trimming shortened V by 2 bases and J by 3 bases, and 12 bases separated the two germline ends. Sequencing targeted expressed TCRB transcripts, as all isolated RNA had been reverse transcribed. Using immunoSEQ multiplex PCR, the repertoire was profiled, and TCRdb retains in-frame clones only, with some absent. The table lists fewer than 300,000 clones, approximately 10% of them singletons. In the case of this clone: Antigen specificity is unknown.

The authors took one heparinised blood draw, averaging around 120 mL, from each donor. The specimen sequenced was naive CD4+ T cells from blood. J is TRBJ1-5 and V is TRBV5-1; D not certain. This sequence originates from a man aged 25 to 45 with type 1 diabetes. CDR3: CASSLGTDYNQPQHF. The CDR3 DNA sequence: TGCGCCAGCAGCTTAGGTACAGATTACAATCAGCCCCAGCATTTT.